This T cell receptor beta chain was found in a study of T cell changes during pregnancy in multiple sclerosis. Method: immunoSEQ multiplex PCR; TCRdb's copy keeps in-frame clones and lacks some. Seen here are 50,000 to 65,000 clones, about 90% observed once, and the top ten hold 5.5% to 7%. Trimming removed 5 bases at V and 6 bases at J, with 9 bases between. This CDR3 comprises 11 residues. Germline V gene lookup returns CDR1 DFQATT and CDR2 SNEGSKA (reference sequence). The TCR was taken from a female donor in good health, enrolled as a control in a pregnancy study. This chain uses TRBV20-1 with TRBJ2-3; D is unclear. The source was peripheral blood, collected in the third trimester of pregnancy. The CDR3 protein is CSAHRVDTQYF. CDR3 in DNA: TGCAGTGCTCACCGGGTGGATACGCAGTATTTT.